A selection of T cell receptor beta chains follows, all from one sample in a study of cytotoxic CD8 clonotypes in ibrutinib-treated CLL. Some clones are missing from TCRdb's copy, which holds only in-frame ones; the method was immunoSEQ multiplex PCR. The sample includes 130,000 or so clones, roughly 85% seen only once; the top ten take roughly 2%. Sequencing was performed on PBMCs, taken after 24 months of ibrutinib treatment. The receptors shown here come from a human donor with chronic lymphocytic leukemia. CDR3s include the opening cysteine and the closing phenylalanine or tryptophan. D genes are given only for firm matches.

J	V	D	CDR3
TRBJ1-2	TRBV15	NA	CATSRDRGAAAYGYTF
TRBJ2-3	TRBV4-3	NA	CASSPYTGVFGTDTQYF
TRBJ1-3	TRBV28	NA	CASSPRVGNANTIYF
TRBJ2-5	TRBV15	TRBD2	CATSGPGGGETQYF
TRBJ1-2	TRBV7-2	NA	CASSSGLRGYGYTF
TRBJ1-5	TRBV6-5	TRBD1	CASSRQGWNNQPQHF
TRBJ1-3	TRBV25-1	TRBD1	CASSPRDRGGNTIYF
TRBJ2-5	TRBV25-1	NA	CASSQSRTYQETQYF
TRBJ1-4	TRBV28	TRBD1	CASSLGDRGIEKLFF
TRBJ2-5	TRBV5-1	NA	CASSTHAPGVETQYF
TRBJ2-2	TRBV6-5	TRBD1	CATRGQGHTGELFF
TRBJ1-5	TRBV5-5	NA	CASSSLGGQPQHF
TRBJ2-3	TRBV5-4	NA	CASSWRGTGGPDTQYF
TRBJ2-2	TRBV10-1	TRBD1	CASSPLSLQGARTGELFF
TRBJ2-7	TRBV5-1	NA	CASSLDGRNAEQYF
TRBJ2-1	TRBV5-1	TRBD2	CASSLALAGGDEQFF
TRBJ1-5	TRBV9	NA	CASSPHEAYSNQPQHF
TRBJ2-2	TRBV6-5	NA	CASRETGNSRLFF
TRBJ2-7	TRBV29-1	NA	CSVEDGGYEQYF
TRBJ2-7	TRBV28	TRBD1	CASRGTGGARYEQYF
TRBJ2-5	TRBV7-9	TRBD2	CASSLSGGGFRKTQYF
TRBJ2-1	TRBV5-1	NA	CASSLGSGRVNEQFF
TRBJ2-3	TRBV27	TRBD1	CASSWTGDTQYF
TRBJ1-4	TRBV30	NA	CAWSLLGFRATNEKLFF
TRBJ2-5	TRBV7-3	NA	CASSGRNQETQYF
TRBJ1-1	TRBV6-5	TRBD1	CASSNRGLSGSEAFF
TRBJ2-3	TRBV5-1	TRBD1	CASSLGDRENTQYF
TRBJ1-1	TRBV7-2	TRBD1	CASSPGTGMNTEAFF
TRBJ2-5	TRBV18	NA	CASSYQETQYF
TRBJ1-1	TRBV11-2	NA	CASSLYGRNTEAFF
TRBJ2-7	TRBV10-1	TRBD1	CASSSGTGFEQYF
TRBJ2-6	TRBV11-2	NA	CASSQVGANVLTF
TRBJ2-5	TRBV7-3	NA	CASSPGPGRIGQETQYF
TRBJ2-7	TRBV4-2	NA	CASSLRQANEQYF
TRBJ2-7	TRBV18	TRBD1	CASSLGQVFTYEQYF
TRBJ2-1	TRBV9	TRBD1	CASSVAGQGGNEQFF
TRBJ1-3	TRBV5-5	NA	CASSLDYGPHVTGNTIYF
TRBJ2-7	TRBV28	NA	CASTSPGGSPNYEQYF
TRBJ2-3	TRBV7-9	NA	CASSSPPDTQYF
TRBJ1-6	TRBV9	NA	CASSVEPFMGSVGPLHF
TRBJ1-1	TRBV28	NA	CASSTTEGTEAFF
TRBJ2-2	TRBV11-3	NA	CASSPGGDVRTGELFF
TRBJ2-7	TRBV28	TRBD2	CASTPGLAAAEQYF
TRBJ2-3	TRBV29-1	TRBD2	CSVGRTGRADTQYF
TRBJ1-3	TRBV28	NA	CASSLGGAAGNTIYF
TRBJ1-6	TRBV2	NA	CASSDSSGNGPPLHF
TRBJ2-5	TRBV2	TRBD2	CASRDGLAGAQETQYF
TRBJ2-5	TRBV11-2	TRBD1	CASSLELRGQETQYF
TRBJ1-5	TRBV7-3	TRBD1	CASSATGESNQPQHF
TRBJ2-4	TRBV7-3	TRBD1	CASSLGTARTVQYF
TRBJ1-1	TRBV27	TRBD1	CASSPRTGRGTEAFF
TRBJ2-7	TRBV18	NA	CASSPDSSYEQYF
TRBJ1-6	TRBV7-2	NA	CASSLGGGTGGSPLHF
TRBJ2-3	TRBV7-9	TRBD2	CASKPPWASGGMGTDTQYF
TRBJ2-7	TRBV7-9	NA	CASSPRQSSYEQYF
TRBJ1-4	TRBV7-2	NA	CASSFFRSPNEKLFF
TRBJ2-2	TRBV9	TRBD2	CASSARGGRNTGELFF
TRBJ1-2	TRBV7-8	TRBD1	CASSPINPSGGTNYGYTF
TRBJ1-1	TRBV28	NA	CASNEFPSRETEAFF
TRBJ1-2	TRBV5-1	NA	CASSPSGDGYTF